Presented here are 26 T cell receptor beta chains from one specimen sequenced in a study of T-cell reconstitution after alpha-beta-depleted transplantation in children. Unique molecular identifiers were incorporated when the TCRbeta library was constructed. TCRdb reprocessed the PCR reads with MiXCR, giving one entry per CDR3 protein. The sample lists approximately 630,000 distinct CDR3 sequences, around 14% occurring once. Sequenced material: PBMCs, taken before TCRalphabeta/CD19-depleted stem cell transplant. The origin of the receptors is a girl aged 2-10 years with congenital amegakaryocytic thrombocytopenia, due to receive a stem cell transplant.

This clonotype has more than one count but fewer than ten. This chain uses TRBV27 with TRBJ2-7; 8 bases map to TRBD2. Germline CDR1 is MNHEY and CDR2 is SMNVEV (reference sequence). V was clipped by 5 bases and J by 2 bases; unmatched bases: 11. The CDR3 covers 16 residues. The CDR3, as DNA: TGTGCCAGCAGTAGCAACCCACTAGCGGCGACCTACGAGCAGTACTTC. It codes for CASSSNPLAATYEQYF.

This chain's CDR3 is CSVQGRSSEQYF. As DNA, the CDR3 is TGCAGTGTACAGGGCCGTTCTAGCGAGCAGTACTTC. The chain combines TRBV20-1 with TRBJ2-7; perhaps TRBD1 as D (6 bases). V was cut by 7 bases and J by 6 bases, with 16 bases left in between. CDR3 length: 12 residues. The germline V gene has CDR1 DFQATT and CDR2 SNEGSKA (reference sequence).

This clonotype was found a few times. The chain links TRBV15 to TRBJ2-5; perhaps TRBD1 as D (5 bases). The CDR3 extends over 15 amino acids. Germline CDR1 reads LNHNV; CDR2 reads YYDKDF (reference sequence). The V gene lost 1 base and the J gene lost 4 bases, with 13 bases spanning the gap. The CDR3 nucleotides read TGTGCCACCAGCAGAGTTGACAGCCGGCGAGAGACCCAGTACTTC. Its protein product is CATSRVDSRRETQYF.

At least ten counts were recorded for this clonotype. The CDR3 nucleotides are TGTGCCAGCTCACCGGACCCCAGGGGAGCGCCCCAGCATTTT. This sequence encodes CASSPDPRGAPQHF. The chain joins TRBV18 to TRBJ1-5; weak D call: TRBD1 (6 bases). Germline V gene sequence: CDR1 KGHSH, CDR2 LQKENI. V lost 3 bases and J lost 9, with 15 bases in between. The CDR3 is 14 amino acids.

The rearrangement links TRBV6-2 or TRBV6-3 to TRBJ2-4, with 15 bases that match TRBD2. Germline values: CDR1 MNHEY, CDR2 SVGEGT. The CDR3 is 17 amino acids. The V and J ends lost 6 bases and 3 bases, in that order; junction bases with no gene match: 6. In DNA form, the CDR3 reads TGTGCCAGCAGAGGAAAGGGACTAGCGGGAGGCAAAAACATTCAGTACTTC. Translation gives CASRGKGLAGGKNIQYF.

The rearrangement joins TRBV7-6 to TRBJ2-5; possibly TRBD1 or TRBD2 for D (5 bases each). V lost 4 bases and J lost 7, with 37 bases in between. CDR1 SGHVS and CDR2 FNYEAQ come from the germline V gene. The CDR3 is made up of 21 amino acids. CDR3 sequence: CASSSIIPGTKGAPPSRTQYF. The CDR3 nucleotides are TGTGCCAGCAGCTCTATCATTCCCGGGACCAAAGGGGCCCCCCCTAGTCGGACCCAGTACTTC.

On this clonotype itself: At one boundary the junction diverges from the germline segment, which might be a read error. The gene calls are TRBV5-7 and TRBJ2-7, with 7 bases that match TRBD2. TRBV5-7 is reported as an ORF; its role is uncertain. This CDR3 contains 15 residues. The CDR3 DNA reads TGTGCCAGCAGCTTGGGGTTGCGGGAGCTCTACGAGCCGTACTTC. Translating gives CASSLGLRELYEPYF.

This clonotype was seen at least ten times. The J gene is TRBJ2-1, the V gene TRBV20-1; 8 bases line up with TRBD2. Germline trimming cut 1 base from V and 3 bases from J; bases unmatched to any gene: 8. The CDR3 runs 16 residues. Germline V gene data show CDR1 as DFQATT and CDR2 as SNEGSKA (reference sequence). The CDR3 is CSARVATGGNYNEQFF. As DNA, the CDR3 is TGCAGTGCTAGAGTTGCGACGGGAGGGAACTACAATGAGCAGTTCTTC.

The table lists this clonotype with a few counts. The V and J genes are TRBV7-9 and TRBJ2-1, with 7 bases that match TRBD2. The CDR3 has 14 residues. Germline CDR1 reads SEHNR; CDR2 reads FQNEAQ (reference sequence). V shed 1 base, J shed 6 bases, and the junction held 3 bases outside the gene matches. The CDR3 spells CASSLGREVNEQFF. The CDR3 coding sequence is TGTGCCAGCAGCTTAGGACGGGAGGTCAATGAGCAGTTCTTC.

The CDR3 sequence: CASSLVGIWTSGSSYNEQFF. The CDR3 bases are TGCGCCAGCAGCTTGGTGGGAATCTGGACTAGCGGGAGCTCCTACAATGAGCAGTTCTTC. V gene TRBV5-1 combines with J gene TRBJ2-1; 13 nucleotides align to TRBD2. This CDR3 has 20 residues. Unmatched junction bases numbered 9, after V lost 0 bases and J lost 0 bases. Looked up from germline, CDR1 is SGHRS and CDR2 is YFSETQ.

This sequence joins TRBV5-1 and TRBJ2-1, with a weak D call TRBD2 (6 bases). Looked up from germline, CDR1 is SGHRS and CDR2 is YFSETQ. The CDR3 loop spans 15 amino acids. The ends were cut back, 3 bases at V and 0 bases at J, with 10 bases in the middle. As DNA, the CDR3 is TGCGCCAGCAGCTCGGAGGGTTACTCCTACAATGAGCAGTTCTTC. This encodes CASSSEGYSYNEQFF.

The CDR3 nucleotides are TGCAGTGCTCGGGCAACCTACAATGAGCAGTTCTTC. Translation gives CSARATYNEQFF. The J gene is TRBJ2-1, the V gene TRBV20-1; the D is unclear. Trimming left V 5 bases short and J 2 bases short, with 7 bases between. The CDR3 spans 12 residues. Per germline, CDR1 DFQATT and CDR2 SNEGSKA (reference sequence).

This clonotype appeared a few times. The chain uses TRBV7-6 and TRBJ2-3; D is perhaps TRBD1 (5 bases). Germline values: CDR1 SGHVS, CDR2 FNYEAQ. CDR3 length: 15 residues. V lost 5 bases and J 0 bases, leaving 12 bases between the germline ends. The DNA of the CDR3 is TGTGCCAGCAGCAGGAGAAGGGGAAGCACAGATACGCAGTATTTT. Protein: CASSRRRGSTDTQYF.

This clonotype was seen only a few times. The J gene is TRBJ1-1, the V gene TRBV7-2; D gene ambiguous. The CDR3 covers 12 residues. Deletions cut 1 base from V and 7 bases from J, with 7 bases between. Germline CDR1 is SGHTA and CDR2 is FQGNSA. The CDR3: CASSLDTFEAFF. The CDR3 region has the DNA TGTGCCAGCAGCTTAGATACGTTTGAAGCTTTCTTT.

Regarding this clonotype: This may be a read error, as it is one base from a much larger clone. This sequence joins TRBV5-1 and TRBJ2-5; D is perhaps TRBD1 (5 bases). Germline loops: CDR1 SGHRS, CDR2 YFSETQ. There are 14 residues in the CDR3. The CDR3: CASSLRQSQEPQYF. The CDR3 nucleotides read TGCGCCAGCAGCTTGAGACAGTCCCAAGAGCCCCAGTACTTC.

This clonotype has a count of ten or more. The chain recombines TRBV20-1 with TRBJ1-1, with a tentative D call TRBD1 (6 bases). Germline V CDR1 and CDR2: DFQATT, SNEGSKA (reference sequence). CDR3 length: 13 residues. The V end lost 6 bases, the J end lost 5 bases, and 16 bases lay between the germline ends. The CDR3 sequence: CSAMRGSQTEAFF. The CDR3, as DNA: TGCAGTGCCATGAGGGGGTCGCAGACTGAAGCTTTCTTT.

This clonotype showed up just a few times. V gene TRBV4-1 combines with J gene TRBJ1-5; 8 bases are shared with TRBD1. The CDR3 is 15 residues long. Germline trimming cut 3 bases from V and 7 bases from J; bases unmatched to any gene: 8. Germline CDR1 reads MGHRA; CDR2 reads YSYEKL. CDR3 DNA sequence: TGCGCCAGCAGCCATATCGGACAGGGTGGCCAGCCCCAGCATTTT. As protein: CASSHIGQGGQPQHF.

The chain is built from TRBV27 and TRBJ2-1, with 11 bases fitting TRBD2. V was clipped by 1 base and J by 7 bases; unmatched bases: 18. Germline CDR1 is MNHEY and CDR2 is SMNVEV (reference sequence). This CDR3 is built from 20 residues. The CDR3 coding sequence is TGTGCCAGCAGTTTATTATCCCTGGGGGTACTAGCGGGAGTAAAAAATGAGCAGTTCTTC. Protein: CASSLLSLGVLAGVKNEQFF.

This clonotype was observed many times. J is TRBJ2-1 and V is TRBV29-1, with a tentative D call TRBD2 (6 bases). CDR1 and CDR2 (germline): SQVTM, ANQGSEA. Trimming removed 7 bases from V and 4 bases from J, with 11 bases in between. The CDR3 runs 12 residues. The DNA of the CDR3 is TGCAGCGCGACGGGACTTTACAATGAGCAGTTCTTC. This encodes CSATGLYNEQFF.

This clonotype was detected many times. The rearrangement joins TRBV15 to TRBJ2-4, with D perhaps TRBD2 (5 bases). Germline V CDR1 and CDR2: LNHNV, YYDKDF (reference sequence). CDR3 length: 15 residues. Between the trimmed V and J ends, which lost 3 bases and 6 bases, there was a span of 15 bases. The CDR3, as DNA: TGTGCCACCAGCAGGTCACGTGGGAGTGGAAACATTCAGTACTTC. It translates to CATSRSRGSGNIQYF. Variable domain in full (rest from reference TRBV15 and TRBJ2-4): DAMVIQNPRYQVTQFGKPVTLSCSQTLNHNVMYWYQQKSSQAPKLLFHYYDKDFNNEADTPDNFQSRRPNTSFCFLDIRSPGLGDTAMYLCATSRSRGSGNIQYFGAGTRLSVL.

This clonotype was observed at least ten times. J is TRBJ2-7 and V is TRBV7-6, with 8 bases fitting TRBD1. V lost 5 bases, J lost 3 bases, and 6 bases stayed unmatched. The CDR3 is made up of 14 amino acids. Germline CDR1 is SGHVS and CDR2 is FNYEAQ. The DNA for the CDR3 is TGTGCCAGCAGCGCCAGACAGGGGAACTACGAGCAGTACTTC. It specifies CASSARQGNYEQYF.

This clonotype has a count of ten or more. This chain connects TRBV6-5 to TRBJ2-1, with 7 bases that match TRBD2. This CDR3 contains 13 residues. The V gene end was trimmed by 6 bases and the J gene end by 12 bases; junction bases not matched to a gene: 11. From germline, CDR1 is MNHEY and CDR2 SVGAGI. The CDR3 sequence: CASSSRPTSPQFF. CDR3 coding DNA: TGTGCCAGCAGCTCTCGGCCGACTAGCCCGCAGTTCTTC.

This clonotype was seen at least ten times. Germline and junction disagree at one end, which may indicate a read error. The CDR3 here is CASSLGLDGAFF. The CDR3 coding sequence is TGTGCCAGCAGCTTAGGGTTGGATGGAGCTTTCTTT. The chain links TRBV12-3 or TRBV12-4 to TRBJ1-1, with unresolved D. The CDR3 sequence is 12 residues long.

The J gene is TRBJ2-1, the V gene TRBV10-2; D perhaps matches TRBD2 (5 bases). Trimming pared 7 bases from V and 12 bases from J, leaving 28 bases between. CDR3 length: 16 amino acids. CDR1 is WSHSY and CDR2 is SAAADI in the germline V gene. As DNA, the CDR3 is TGCGCCAGCAACGCCCCAGAGGTAGCGCACCACGGTGGGCAGTTCTTC. Its protein product is CASNAPEVAHHGGQFF.

This clonotype was observed a handful of times. The V call is TRBV12-3 or TRBV12-4, the J call TRBJ2-1; 8 bases map to TRBD2. With 8 bases clipped from V and 3 bases from J, the junction kept 9 bases outside the gene matches. There are 15 residues in the CDR3. This chain's CDR3 is CASWSVRGGYNEQFF. The DNA for the CDR3 is TGTGCCAGCTGGTCGGTTCGGGGGGGCTACAATGAGCAGTTCTTC.

There are a few counts of this clonotype. This chain connects TRBV4-1 to TRBJ2-7; no clear D. This CDR3 is 15 amino acids long. V was clipped by 1 base and J by 2 bases, with 12 bases between them. Germline V lookup: CDR1 MGHRA, CDR2 YSYEKL. CDR3 nucleotide sequence: TGCGCCAGCAGCCAAGGACCGCAGAGCCCCTACGAGCAGTACTTC. It encodes CASSQGPQSPYEQYF.